Listed below are T cell receptor beta chains from one sample, sequenced in a study of OX40 agonist ivuxolimab in advanced cancers. Profiled with immunoSEQ multiplex PCR; TCRdb holds only in-frame clones, not every one. Here the sample spans some 100,000 clones, 84% being singletons. The specimen comprised CD4+ or CD8+ T cells sorted from blood, sampled in a trial of the OX40 agonist ivuxolimab. These receptors all stem from an adult with an advanced solid tumor such as melanoma, head and neck, liver or kidney cancer. Each CDR3 is given with its conserved first and last residue. The D gene is left open where the match is weak. The size entry is marked missing in some rows and otherwise reads once, few, many or a size class.

-	-	TRBV9	TRBJ1-1	TGTGCCAGCAGCGCTGACGGGTACGGGACTGAAGCTTTCTTT	CASSADGYGTEAFF
-	-	TRBV6-6	TRBJ1-3	TGTGCCAGCAGTTACACGACAGGCTCTGGAAACACCATATATTTT	CASSYTTGSGNTIYF
-	once	TRBV6-1	TRBJ2-2	TGTGCCAGCAGACAGGTTACCGGGGAGCTGTTTTTT	CASRQVTGELFF
TRBD1	-	TRBV4-2	TRBJ2-1	TGTGCCAGCAGCCAAGATACAGGGGTCTACAATGAGCAGTTCTTC	CASSQDTGVYNEQFF
TRBD1	-	TRBV19	TRBJ1-1	TGTGCCAGTAGTTCGAGGGACAGGCCCCTTTACATGAACACTGAAGCTTTCTTT	CASSSRDRPLYMNTEAFF
-	once	TRBV28	TRBJ1-5	TGTGCCAGCCACTTAGGCAATCAGCCCCAGCATTTT	CASHLGNQPQHF
TRBD1	-	TRBV2	TRBJ1-1	TGTGCCAGCAGCCCCGACCCTCTCCTGGACAGGTTGAACACTGAAGCTTTCTTT	CASSPDPLLDRLNTEAFF
-	-	TRBV7-2	TRBJ2-5	TGTGCCAGCAGCTCGCTTGTGGAGGGCGGGAAAGAGACCCAGTACTTC	CASSSLVEGGKETQYF
-	few	TRBV23-1	TRBJ1-2	TGCGCCAGCAGTCGAGAGGGCGCGCCGTATGGCTACACCTTC	CASSREGAPYGYTF
-	-	TRBV5-4	TRBJ1-5	TGTGCCAGCAGCTTGGGCCCCCAGTCAGATCAGCCCCAGCATTTT	CASSLGPQSDQPQHF
-	many	TRBV5-4	TRBJ2-7	TGTGCCAGCAGTCCAGTGGGGCCCTACGAGCAGTACTTC	CASSPVGPYEQYF
-	few	TRBV7-9	TRBJ2-3	TGTGCCAGCAGCTCTACCATACCCACAGATACGCAGTATTTT	CASSSTIPTDTQYF
-	-	TRBV15	TRBJ1-5	TGTGCCACCAGCAGTGTTCTGGGGGGGAAAGGCAATCAGCCCCAGCATTTT	CATSSVLGGKGNQPQHF
-	once	TRBV4-2	TRBJ2-1	TGTGCCAGCAGCCAAGATCGAGAGAGGACCAATGAGCAGTTCTTC	CASSQDRERTNEQFF
-	-	TRBV9	TRBJ1-1	TGTGCCAGCAGCGCGTTGACGGGGGCCGCTGACACTGAAGCTTTCTTT	CASSALTGAADTEAFF
-	-	TRBV27	TRBJ1-6	TGTGCCAGCAGACCTGGCCCTGGGGGGAGCTATTCACCCCTCCACTTT	CASRPGPGGSYSPLHF
-	-	TRBV6-5	TRBJ1-1	TGTGCCAGCAGTTACGGGGGGAGCACTGAAGCTTTCTTT	CASSYGGSTEAFF
-	-	TRBV9	TRBJ2-5	TGTGCCAGCAGCGTAGGGGGACTCGGCGAGACCCAGTACTTC	CASSVGGLGETQYF
TRBD2	-	TRBV6-4	TRBJ2-3	TGTGCCAGCAGTGCTAGCGGGGGGGTCGATACGCAGTATTTT	CASSASGGVDTQYF
TRBD1	-	TRBV7-7	TRBJ2-5	TGTGCCAGCAGCTTGGGACAGGAAGAGACCCAGTACTTC	CASSLGQEETQYF
TRBD2	-	TRBV7-2	TRBJ2-5	TGTGCCAGCAGCACGGGACTAGCGGCCCGCCAAGAGACCCAGTACTTC	CASSTGLAARQETQYF
-	-	TRBV4-3	TRBJ1-2	TGCGCCAGCAGCCAAGCTTCAGATCGGAACTATGGCTACACCTTC	CASSQASDRNYGYTF
TRBD1	-	TRBV7-3	TRBJ1-1	TGTGCCAGCAGCCCTGGGACAGTCAAGAACACTGAAGCTTTCTTT	CASSPGTVKNTEAFF
-	-	TRBV7-2	TRBJ1-3	TGTGCCAGCAGCTTAGATGTCAGCTCTGGAAACACCATATATTTT	CASSLDVSSGNTIYF
-	-	TRBV7-9	TRBJ2-3	TGTGCCAGCAGCTTTGCGGGGCCTAGCACAGATACGCAGTATTTT	CASSFAGPSTDTQYF
-	-	TRBV19	TRBJ1-3	TGTGCCAGTAGTACCCCCTTGGGATCTGGAAACACCATATATTTT	CASSTPLGSGNTIYF
TRBD1	-	TRBV28	TRBJ2-7	TGTGCCAGCAGGGAAACAGGGACAGGCTCCTACGAGCAGTACTTC	CASRETGTGSYEQYF
TRBD2	-	TRBV7-3	TRBJ2-3	TGTGCCAGCAGCCCCCGGCTAGCGGGGGGTGGCGATACGCAGTATTTT	CASSPRLAGGGDTQYF
-	-	TRBV28	TRBJ1-1	TGTGCCAGCAGTAAACAGGGTAGAAAGAACACTGAAGCTTTCTTT	CASSKQGRKNTEAFF
-	-	TRBV2	TRBJ1-5	TGTGCCAGCACGCACAGGGAGTTGGGGCAGCCCCAGCATTTT	CASTHRELGQPQHF
TRBD2	-	TRBV11-2	TRBJ2-1	TGTGCCAGCAGCTACACTAGCGGGGGGGGTATCTACAATGAGCAGTTCTTC	CASSYTSGGGIYNEQFF
TRBD2	-	TRBV4-2	TRBJ2-1	TGTGCCAGCAGCCAAGATCTTTCCGGACTAGCGGGAAATGAGCAGTTCTTC	CASSQDLSGLAGNEQFF
-	-	TRBV11-2	TRBJ1-5	TGTGCCAGCAGCCCCGGGACAAGTAATCAGCCCCAGCATTTT	CASSPGTSNQPQHF
-	-	TRBV5-6	TRBJ1-5	TGTGCCAGCAGTTCATTCACAGGACGTAGTCAGCCCCAGCATTTT	CASSSFTGRSQPQHF
-	-	TRBV7-2	TRBJ2-1	TGTGCCAGCAGCTTGGGGTCGAGCTCCTACAATGAGCAGTTCTTC	CASSLGSSSYNEQFF
-	-	TRBV7-9	TRBJ2-3	TGTGCCAGCAGCTTACAGGGGGAGGCGGCAGATACGCAGTATTTT	CASSLQGEAADTQYF
-	-	TRBV5-1	TRBJ1-1	TGCGCCAGCAGCTTGGGACAGGATGGGAACACTGAAGCTTTCTTT	CASSLGQDGNTEAFF
TRBD2	-	TRBV9	TRBJ2-1	TGTGCCAGCAGCTCCCTGACTAGCGGGGGGGCAGATGAGCAGTTCTTC	CASSSLTSGGADEQFF
TRBD2	-	TRBV7-2	TRBJ2-1	TGTGCCAGCAGCTTACGCGGGGGGGCAGGCTACAATGAGCAGTTCTTC	CASSLRGGAGYNEQFF
-	-	TRBV7-8	TRBJ2-7	TGTGCCAGCACCCAGTGGGGGACGGAATACTACGAGCAGTACTTC	CASTQWGTEYYEQYF
-	-	TRBV5-6	TRBJ1-5	TGTGCCAGCAGCCGAGGTCCCCGGGACACCCAGCCCCAGCATTTT	CASSRGPRDTQPQHF
TRBD1	-	TRBV7-6	TRBJ1-4	TGTGCCAGCAGCTTAGGAGACAGGGAGGGTGAAAAACTGTTTTTT	CASSLGDREGEKLFF
-	-	TRBV6-6	TRBJ2-1	TGTGCCAGCAGTTATACTGTAGGTGAGCAGTTCTTC	CASSYTVGEQFF
-	-	TRBV6-6	TRBJ1-2	TGTGCCAGCACTGACCTGCCCCACCGAGGAGGTGGTGGCTACACCTTC	CASTDLPHRGGGGYTF
-	-	TRBV5-6	TRBJ2-5	TGTGCCAGCAGCCAATTCGGGACGGGACAAGGAGAGCAGTACTTC	CASSQFGTGQGEQYF
-	-	TRBV18	TRBJ2-7	TGTGCCAGCTCACCGGGGTACGGGACGGTCTACGAGCAGTACTTC	CASSPGYGTVYEQYF